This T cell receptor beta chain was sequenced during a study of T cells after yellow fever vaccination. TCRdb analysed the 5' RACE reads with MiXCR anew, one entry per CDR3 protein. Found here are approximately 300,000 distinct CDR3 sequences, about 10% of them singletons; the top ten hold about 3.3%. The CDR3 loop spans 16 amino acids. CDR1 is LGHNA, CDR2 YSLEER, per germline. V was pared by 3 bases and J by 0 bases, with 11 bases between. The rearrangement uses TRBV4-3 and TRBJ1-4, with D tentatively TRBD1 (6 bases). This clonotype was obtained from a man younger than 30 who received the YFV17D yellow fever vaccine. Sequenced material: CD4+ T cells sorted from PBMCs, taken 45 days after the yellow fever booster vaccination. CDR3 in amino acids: CASSQREGATNEKLFF. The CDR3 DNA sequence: TGCGCCAGCAGCCAGCGCGAGGGGGCAACTAATGAAAAACTGTTTTTT.